The sequence of this TCR beta chain was determined in a study of technical replicates of blood from a few donors. Clones were sequenced by immunoSEQ multiplex PCR, and TCRdb holds only the in-frame ones, with some missing. The sample consists of about 97,000 clones, less than 95% of them appearing once. Sequenced input: T cells isolated from PBMCs. The receptor's source is a human donor in good health.

CDR3 in amino acids: CASSEWYRVTDTQYF. CDR3 nucleotide sequence: TGTGCCAGCAGTGAATGGTACAGGGTCACAGATACGCAGTATTTT. This chain uses TRBV2 with TRBJ2-3; possible D gene TRBD1, 6 bases. Deletions cut 2 bases from V and 2 bases from J, with 11 bases between. The CDR3 spans 15 residues. Germline V gene lookup returns CDR1 SNHLY and CDR2 FYNNEI.